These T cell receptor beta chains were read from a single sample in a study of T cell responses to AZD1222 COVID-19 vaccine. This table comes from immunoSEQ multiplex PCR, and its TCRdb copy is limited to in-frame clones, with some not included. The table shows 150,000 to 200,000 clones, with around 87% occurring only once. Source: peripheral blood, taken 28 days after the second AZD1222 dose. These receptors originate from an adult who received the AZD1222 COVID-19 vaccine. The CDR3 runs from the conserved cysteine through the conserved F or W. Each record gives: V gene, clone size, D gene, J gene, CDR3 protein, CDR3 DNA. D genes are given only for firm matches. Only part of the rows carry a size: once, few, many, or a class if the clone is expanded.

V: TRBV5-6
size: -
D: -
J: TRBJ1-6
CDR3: CASSFFGSSYNSPLHF
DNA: TGTGCCAGCAGCTTCTTTGGCAGCTCCTATAATTCACCCCTCCACTTT

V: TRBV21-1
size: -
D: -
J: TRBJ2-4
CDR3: CASSKEGAGEIGKNIQYF
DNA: TGTGCCAGCAGCAAAGAGGGTGCTGGGGAAATCGGCAAAAACATTCAGTACTTC

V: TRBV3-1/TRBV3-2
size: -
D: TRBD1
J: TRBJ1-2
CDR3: CASSAGQGVYYGYTF
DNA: TGTGCCAGCAGCGCCGGACAGGGGGTGTACTATGGCTACACCTTC

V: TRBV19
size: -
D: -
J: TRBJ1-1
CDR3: CASSELAGRRDTEAFF
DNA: TGTGCCAGCTCGGAATTGGCCGGGCGTAGGGACACTGAAGCTTTCTTT

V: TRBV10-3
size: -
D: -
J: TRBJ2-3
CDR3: CAILGTLSTDTQYF
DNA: TGTGCCATCCTAGGGACTTTGAGCACAGATACGCAGTATTTT

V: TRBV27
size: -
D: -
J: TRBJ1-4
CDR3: CASSLSNGQLFF
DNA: TGTGCCAGCAGTTTATCGAATGGGCAACTGTTTTTT

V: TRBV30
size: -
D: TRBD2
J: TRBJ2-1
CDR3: CAWSVLAGGNNEQFF
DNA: TGTGCCTGGAGTGTACTAGCGGGGGGGAACAATGAGCAGTTCTTC

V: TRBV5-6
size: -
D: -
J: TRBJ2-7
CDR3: CASSLGYEQYF
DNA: TGTGCCAGCAGCCTAGGGTACGAGCAGTACTTC

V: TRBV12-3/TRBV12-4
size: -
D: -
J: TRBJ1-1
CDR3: CASSPGARTEAFF
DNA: TGTGCCAGCAGCCCTGGAGCGCGCACTGAAGCTTTCTTT

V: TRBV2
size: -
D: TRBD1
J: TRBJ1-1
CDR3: CASRAGQRTGTEAFF
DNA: TGTGCCAGCAGGGCGGGACAGAGGACTGGAACTGAAGCTTTCTTT

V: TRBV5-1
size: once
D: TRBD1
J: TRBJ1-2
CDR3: CASSLDGTGAGYTF
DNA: TGCGCCAGCAGCTTGGACGGGACAGGGGCCGGCTACACCTTC